Below are 17 T cell receptor beta chains sequenced from a single sample in a study of Ad26.COV2.S vaccination and SARS-CoV-2 variants. The treatment is: around 19 received Ad26.COV2.S at low or high dose, single or two shots; roughly 5 received placebo; per-sample allocation not given. Repertoires come from day 63 after the first vaccine or placebo injection. Generated by immunoSEQ multiplex PCR, the TCRdb table keeps only in-frame clones and is missing some. Among 300,000 to 350,000 clones listed, around 89% were seen once. The specimen comprised peripheral blood, sampled in a trial of Ad26.COV2.S vaccine versus placebo. Receptor source: a person aged 18-60 years who received the Ad26.COV2.S COVID-19 vaccine or a placebo.

The chain uses TRBV18 and TRBJ2-2, with D tentatively TRBD2 (5 bases). Germline V gene data show CDR1 as KGHSH and CDR2 as LQKENI. Trimming took off 11 bases at V and 0 bases at J, with 7 bases between the two ends. CDR3 length equals 12 residues. CDR3 sequence (DNA): TGTGCCGGCGGGTCGAACACCGGGGAGCTGTTTTTT. Translated, it gives CAGGSNTGELFF.

The rearrangement joins TRBV9 to TRBJ2-7; D gene uncertain. Trimming cost V 3 bases and J 3 bases, with 10 bases left between them. The CDR3 covers 13 residues. Looked up from germline, CDR1 is SGDLS and CDR2 is YYNGEE. CDR3 nucleotide sequence: TGTGCCAGCAGCGCCGGGCCTATCTACGAGCAGTACTTC. It is translated as CASSAGPIYEQYF.

The V and J genes are TRBV7-3 and TRBJ2-3; 7 bases line up with TRBD2. V gave up 6 bases and J gave up 1 base; unmatched junction bases: 10. The CDR3 extends over 16 amino acids. Germline V gene data show CDR1 as SGHTA and CDR2 as FQGTGA. The CDR3 loop reads CASSPRSGAGTDTQYF. The CDR3 coding sequence is TGTGCCAGCAGTCCTCGGAGCGGGGCAGGCACAGATACGCAGTATTTT. The full variable domain, in which reference TRBV7-3 and TRBJ2-3 provide the parts outside the CDR3, is GAGVSQTPSNKVTEKGKYVELRCDPISGHTALYWYRQSLGQGPEFLIYFQGTGAADDSGLPNDRFFAVRPEGSVSTLKIQRTERGDSAVYLCASSPRSGAGTDTQYFGPGTRLTVL.

The V call is TRBV18, the J call TRBJ2-1; 11 bases line up with TRBD2. This CDR3 has 16 residues. J lost 1 base, V lost 4 bases, and 3 bases had no gene match. Per the germline V gene, CDR1 is KGHSH and CDR2 is LQKENI. In DNA form, the CDR3 reads TGTGCCAGCTCACTAACTAGCGGGAGTTCCTACAATGAGCAGTTCTTC. Translating it yields CASSLTSGSSYNEQFF.

This chain links TRBV7-7 with TRBJ2-5, with 9 positions matching TRBD1. Germline loops: CDR1 SSHAT, CDR2 FNYEAQ (reference sequence). V gave up 5 bases and J gave up 2 bases; unmatched junction bases: 3. There are 14 residues in the CDR3. CDR3: CASSPQGAQETQYF. For the CDR3, the DNA is TGTGCCAGCAGCCCACAGGGGGCTCAAGAGACCCAGTACTTC.

The chain is built from TRBV11-3 and TRBJ2-5, with 11 positions matching TRBD2. This CDR3 comprises 15 residues. Germline-derived CDR1 and CDR2 are SGHNT and YENEEA. V shed 5 bases, J shed 3 bases, and the junction held 5 bases outside the gene matches. CDR3 DNA: TGTGCCAGCAGCAAACTGGGACTAGCGGAAGAGACCCAGTACTTC. Its translation: CASSKLGLAEETQYF.

The chain links TRBV19 to TRBJ2-3; 12 positions match TRBD2. CDR3 length: 16 residues. V shed 4 bases, J shed 5 bases, and the junction held 7 bases outside the gene matches. Germline lookup yields CDR1 LNHDA and CDR2 SQIVND (reference sequence). The CDR3 is CASSTGLAGWGDTQYF. As DNA, the CDR3 is TGTGCCAGTAGTACGGGACTAGCGGGTTGGGGAGATACGCAGTATTTT.

The V call is TRBV9, the J call TRBJ2-2; D is undetermined. Trimming left V 0 bases short and J 8 bases short, with 8 bases between. Germline values: CDR1 SGDLS, CDR2 YYNGEE. This CDR3 has 13 residues. The CDR3 nucleotides read TGTGCCAGCAGCGTAGGGGTTAAAGGGGAGCTGTTTTTT. Its protein is CASSVGVKGELFF.

The V gene is TRBV28, the J gene TRBJ1-2, with D unresolved. V lost 2 bases and J 4 bases, leaving 11 bases between the germline ends. Germline V gene data show CDR1 as MDHEN and CDR2 as SYDVKM. CDR3 size: 14 residues. CDR3 sequence reads: CASSLRQFGYGYTF. In nucleotides, the CDR3 is TGTGCCAGCAGTTTACGGCAGTTCGGCTATGGCTACACCTTC.

This clone was found a few times. The rearrangement joins TRBV19 to TRBJ1-2, with D tentatively TRBD1 (6 bases). Germline V CDR1 and CDR2: LNHDA, SQIVND (reference sequence). CDR3 length equals 16 residues. Trimming cost V 5 bases and J 5 bases, with 21 bases left between them. In nucleotides, the CDR3 is TGTGCCAGTAGTTCCCACTCAGGGGCGGCTTTATATGGCTACACCTTC. Translation gives CASSSHSGAALYGYTF.

The chain is built from TRBV13 and TRBJ1-1; TRBD1 might be the D (5 bases). Looked up from germline, CDR1 is PRHDT and CDR2 is FYEKMQ (reference sequence). Trimming removed 5 bases at V and 2 bases at J, with 15 bases between. This CDR3 comprises 15 residues. The CDR3 loop is CASSPLGTGNTEAFF. Written as DNA, the CDR3 is TGTGCCAGCAGCCCGCTAGGGACGGGAAACACTGAAGCTTTCTTT.

V is TRBV9 and J is TRBJ1-3; D not resolved. Germline assignment: CDR1 SGDLS and CDR2 YYNGEE. V was shortened by 3 bases and J by 9 bases, with 10 bases between the two germline ends. The CDR3 extends over 12 amino acids. The CDR3 protein is CASSALRGTIYF. CDR3 DNA: TGTGCCAGCAGCGCCCTCCGAGGCACCATATATTTT.

This sequence joins TRBV7-9 and TRBJ2-2; D possibly corresponds to TRBD1 (6 bases). This CDR3 comprises 15 residues. Germline loops: CDR1 SEHNR, CDR2 FQNEAQ (reference sequence). Deletions cut 1 base from V and 3 bases from J, with 9 bases between. CDR3 protein: CASSLEGGYTGELFF. CDR3 sequence (DNA): TGTGCCAGCAGCTTAGAAGGGGGATACACCGGGGAGCTGTTTTTT.

In its sample, this clone was seen once. This chain uses TRBV11-2 with TRBJ1-1, with unresolved D. Trimming removed 0 bases from V and 3 bases from J, with 2 bases in between. There are 12 residues in the CDR3. Germline CDR1 SGHAT, CDR2 FQNNGV. In DNA, the CDR3 is TGTGCCAGCAGCTTAGAAGACACTGAAGCTTTCTTT. This gives the protein CASSLEDTEAFF.

This chain links TRBV29-1 with TRBJ1-5, with D uncertain. CDR1 and CDR2 (germline): SQVTM, ANQGSEA. The CDR3 totals 12 residues. The ends were cut back, 6 bases at V and 3 bases at J, with 9 bases in the middle. The CDR3 DNA reads TGCAGCGTCGTCACAGACAATCAGCCCCAGCATTTT. Its protein is CSVVTDNQPQHF. The full variable domain, its missing parts supplied by reference TRBV29-1 and TRBJ1-5, is SAVISQKPSRDICQRGTSLTIQCQVDSQVTMMFWYRQQPGQSLTLIATANQGSEATYESGFVIDKFPISRPNLTFSTLTVSNMSPEDSSIYLCSVVTDNQPQHFGDGTRLSIL.

The J gene is TRBJ2-2, the V gene TRBV5-1; 7 bases map to TRBD1. Germline V gene sequence: CDR1 SGHRS, CDR2 YFSETQ. The CDR3 totals 15 residues. V trimming: 0 bases; J trimming: 5 bases; junction bases outside the gene matches: 4. The CDR3 loop reads CASSLEGQVTGELFF. The CDR3 DNA reads TGCGCCAGCAGCTTGGAAGGACAGGTTACCGGGGAGCTGTTTTTT.

Only one count was recorded for this clone. V is TRBV25-1 and J is TRBJ2-5; no reliable D call. The CDR3 extends over 14 amino acids. Trimming shortened V by 4 bases and J by 1 base, and 10 bases separated the two germline ends. The germline V gene encodes CDR1 MGHDK and CDR2 SYGVNS. DNA of the CDR3: TGTGCCAGCAGTGTATTCCGAGCCCAAGAGACCCAGTACTTC. It yields the protein CASSVFRAQETQYF.